These 16 T cell receptor beta chains originate from one sample sequenced in a study of T cell repertoires in cytomegalovirus infection. For these receptors, no antigen is known. TCRdb re-analysed the reads in MiXCR, keeping a single row per CDR3 protein. The table shows about half a million distinct CDR3 sequences, with approximately 46% occurring only once. The sample here was cultured PBMCs, taken from culture after CMV antigen stimulation. The receptor set was obtained from a human donor in good health (CMV status not recorded). Some clones in this sample may be carry-over from other donors' samples.

The chain carries TRBV15 and TRBJ1-3; 8 bases are shared with TRBD1. Losses at the gene ends were 3 bases for V and 0 bases for J; bases not matched to a gene: 7. Germline CDR1 is LNHNV and CDR2 is YYDKDF (reference sequence). The CDR3 has 17 residues. CDR3 DNA sequence: TGTGCCACCAGCAGCGGGACAGGAAGTGTCTCTGGAAACACCATATATTTT. Amino acid sequence: CATSSGTGSVSGNTIYF.

This clonotype has more than one count but fewer than ten. This rearrangement joins TRBV4-1 to TRBJ1-2; the D is unclear. V lost 3 bases, J lost 4 bases, and 12 bases lay in between. Germline CDR1 is MGHRA and CDR2 is YSYEKL. The CDR3 totals 14 residues. This chain's CDR3 is CASSQEVQAYGYTF. The CDR3 nucleotides are TGCGCCAGCAGCCAGGAGGTCCAGGCCTATGGCTACACCTTC.

The chain has TRBV4-3 and TRBJ2-7; 7 nucleotides line up with TRBD1. Germline V gene sequence: CDR1 LGHNA, CDR2 YSLEER. V shed 1 base and J 2 bases; nucleotides not matched to a gene: 2. The CDR3 loop spans 14 amino acids. The CDR3 nucleotides are TGCGCCAGCAGCCAAGGACAGGGAACCTACGAGCAGTACTTC. This translates into CASSQGQGTYEQYF.

J is TRBJ1-1 and V is TRBV4-1, with D maybe TRBD1 (6 bases). The germline CDR1 and CDR2 sequences are MGHRA and YSYEKL. The CDR3 is 15 amino acids. V shed 5 bases and J shed 4 bases, with 17 bases lying between them. CDR3 region: CASSAKTGLGTEAFF. The CDR3 DNA reads as TGCGCCAGCAGCGCCAAAACAGGGTTGGGCACTGAAGCTTTCTTT.

This chain joins TRBV7-9 and TRBJ2-1, with D uncertain. Germline CDR1 and CDR2: SEHNR and FQNEAQ (reference sequence). With 1 base removed from V and 11 bases from J, the gap between germline ends came to 12 bases. The length of the CDR3 is 13 residues. Written as DNA, the CDR3 is TGTGCCAGCAGCTTAGAGGAGCGTCGGCAGCAGTTCTTC. Amino acids: CASSLEERRQQFF.

The chain joins TRBV6-6 to TRBJ1-2, with no clear D. V was trimmed by 7 bases and J by 6 bases, leaving 18 bases between them. This CDR3 is built from 14 residues. Germline lookup yields CDR1 MNHNY and CDR2 SVGAGI (reference sequence). The CDR3 is CASITEGRWNGYTF. CDR3 DNA sequence: TGTGCCAGCATCACCGAAGGCCGGTGGAATGGCTACACCTTC.

This rearrangement joins TRBV12-3 or TRBV12-4 to TRBJ1-1, with D perhaps matching TRBD1 (5 bases). Trimming stripped 5 bases from V and 6 bases from J, with 16 bases between. This CDR3 region has 14 residues. The CDR3 loop is CASSPPGGPAEAFF. The CDR3 coding sequence is TGTGCCAGCAGTCCTCCGGGGGGTCCGGCTGAAGCTTTCTTT.

This clonotype was seen more than once but under ten times. V is TRBV4-3 and J is TRBJ2-7; no reliable D call. Germline V gene lookup returns CDR1 LGHNA and CDR2 YSLEER. V lost 1 base and J 0 bases, leaving 7 bases between the germline ends. This CDR3 is 14 amino acids long. CDR3 sequence (DNA): TGCGCCAGCAGCCAAGGGCTCAGCTCCTACGAGCAGTACTTC. This sequence encodes CASSQGLSSYEQYF.

The rearrangement uses TRBV20-1 and TRBJ2-3; tentative D call: TRBD2 (5 bases). V was shortened by 2 bases and J by 2 bases, with 11 bases between the two germline ends. Germline CDR1 DFQATT, CDR2 SNEGSKA (reference sequence). The CDR3 covers 14 residues. The CDR3 region is CSARSLAATDTQYF. Here the CDR3 DNA reads TGCAGTGCTAGAAGTCTAGCAGCCACAGATACGCAGTATTTT.

This clonotype was counted at least ten times. The chain links TRBV7-2 to TRBJ2-1; D is unclear. There are 14 residues in the CDR3. Trimming pared 1 base from V and 9 bases from J, leaving 13 bases between. Per the germline V gene, CDR1 is SGHTA and CDR2 is FQGNSA. CDR3 nucleotides: TGTGCCAGCAGCTTAGAGAAAGGGCTGGCTGAGCAGTTCTTC. It encodes CASSLEKGLAEQFF. The full variable domain, in which reference TRBV7-2 and TRBJ2-1 provide the parts outside the CDR3, is GAGVSQSPSNKVTEKGKDVELRCDPISGHTALYWYRQSLGQGLEFLIYFQGNSAPDKSGLPSDRFSAERTGGSVSTLTIQRTQQEDSAVYLCASSLEKGLAEQFFGPGTRLTVL.

The chain is built from TRBV7-2 and TRBJ1-5; D is possibly TRBD1 (6 bases). The germline V gene encodes CDR1 SGHTA and CDR2 FQGNSA. The CDR3 consists of 16 residues. The germline V and J ends were trimmed by 1 base and 5 bases, with 15 bases remaining between them. CDR3 DNA: TGTGCCAGCAGCTTAGTGGGCGGGACACCCGATCAGCCCCAGCATTTT. This translates into CASSLVGGTPDQPQHF.

This chain connects TRBV11-2 to TRBJ2-4; perhaps TRBD2 as D (5 bases). V was shortened by 5 bases and J by 6 bases, with 11 bases between the two germline ends. The CDR3 spans 13 residues. Germline V gene sequence: CDR1 SGHAT, CDR2 FQNNGV. The CDR3 DNA sequence: TGTGCCAGCAGCGCTGGACTGGGAAACATTCAGTACTTC. Translation: CASSAGLGNIQYF. The whole variable domain, filled in from reference TRBV11-2 and TRBJ2-4, reads EAGVAQSPRYKIIEKRQSVAFWCNPISGHATLYWYQQILGQGPKLLIQFQNNGVVDDSQLPKDRFSAERLKGVDSTLKIQPAKLEDSAVYLCASSAGLGNIQYFGAGTRLSVL.

On this clonotype: A much larger clonotype is one base distant, so this may be a read error. The CDR3 sequence is CASSLVTGADTQYF. The CDR3 DNA is TGTGCCAGCAGCTTAGTGACAGGGGCAGATACGCAGTATTTT. The rearrangement links TRBV11-2 to TRBJ2-3, with 8 nucleotides matching TRBD1. The V segment lost 1 base and the J segment 4 bases; nucleotides outside the gene matches: 1. The V gene's germline CDR1 is SGHAT and CDR2 FQNNGV. CDR3 size: 14 residues.

This chain uses TRBV25-1 with TRBJ1-2; weak D call: TRBD1 (6 bases). V was cut by 5 bases and J by 7 bases, with 14 bases left in between. The CDR3 is made up of 13 amino acids. CDR1 is MGHDK, CDR2 SYGVNS, per germline. The CDR3 DNA follows: TGTGCCAGCAGTCCCCGCTCGGGGGCTGGCTACACCTTC. Translating it yields CASSPRSGAGYTF.

The V gene is TRBV7-9, the J gene TRBJ2-1; 10 positions match TRBD2. Germline V gene lookup returns CDR1 SEHNR and CDR2 FQNEAQ (reference sequence). The CDR3 extends over 17 amino acids. Trimming at V came to 5 bases and at J to 0 bases, leaving 7 bases not matched to a gene. CDR3 loop: CASSRWTSGISYNEQFF. DNA of the CDR3: TGTGCCAGCAGCCGCTGGACTAGCGGTATCTCCTACAATGAGCAGTTCTTC.

The chain links TRBV5-3 to TRBJ1-2; maybe TRBD1 (5 bases). TRBV5-3 is given ORF status, its function remaining uncertain. CDR3 length equals 13 residues. V lost 8 bases, J lost 3 bases, and 14 bases lay in between. CDR3 region: CASSQGPDYGYTF. The CDR3 nucleotides read TGTGCCAGCAGTCAGGGACCGGACTATGGCTACACCTTC.